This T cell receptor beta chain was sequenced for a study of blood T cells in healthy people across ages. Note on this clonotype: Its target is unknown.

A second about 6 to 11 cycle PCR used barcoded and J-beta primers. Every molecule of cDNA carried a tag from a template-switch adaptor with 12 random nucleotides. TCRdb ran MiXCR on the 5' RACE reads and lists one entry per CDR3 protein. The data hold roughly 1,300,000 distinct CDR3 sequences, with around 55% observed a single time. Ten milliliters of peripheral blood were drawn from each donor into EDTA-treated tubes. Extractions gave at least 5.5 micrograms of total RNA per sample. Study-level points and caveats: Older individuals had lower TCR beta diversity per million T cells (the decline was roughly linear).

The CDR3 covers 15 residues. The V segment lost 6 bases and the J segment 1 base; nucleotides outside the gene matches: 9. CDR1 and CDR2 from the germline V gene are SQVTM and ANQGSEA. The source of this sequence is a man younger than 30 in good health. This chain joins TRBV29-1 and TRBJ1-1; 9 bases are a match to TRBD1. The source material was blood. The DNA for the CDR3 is TGCAGCGTCCTGCCGACGACAGGGGGGAACACTGAAGCTTTCTTT. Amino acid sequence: CSVLPTTGGNTEAFF.